The subject of this entry is one TCR beta chain. The same CDR3 also results from other DNA sequences found in this sample. Per the original data handling: Reference gene primer amplification gave estimated nucleated cell counts. Produced via immunoSEQ multiplex PCR; TCRdb's table is partial and in-frame only. The V and J calls and clone size come from that table; D and trimming were worked out from the DNA. The table has some 150,000 clones, about 85% seen once. One Seattle source followed patients from active infection through their disease course. The data were taken from a study of blood T cell repertoires in COVID-19. In the study overall: Acute and convalescent COVID-19 specimens originated in the United States, Italy and Spain.

The CDR3 covers 14 residues. Germline V gene lookup returns CDR1 SGDLS and CDR2 YYNGEE. Trimming took 0 bases from V and 8 from J, leaving 12 bases between them. The sequenced material came from peripheral blood. The rearrangement uses TRBV9 and TRBJ2-1, with a possible D match to TRBD1 (6 bases). This sequence was found in an older woman with COVID-19, enrolled during active disease. For the CDR3, the DNA is TGTGCCAGCAGCGTAGGGTTTGGGGGCGATGAGCAGTTCTTC. Residues: CASSVGFGGDEQFF.